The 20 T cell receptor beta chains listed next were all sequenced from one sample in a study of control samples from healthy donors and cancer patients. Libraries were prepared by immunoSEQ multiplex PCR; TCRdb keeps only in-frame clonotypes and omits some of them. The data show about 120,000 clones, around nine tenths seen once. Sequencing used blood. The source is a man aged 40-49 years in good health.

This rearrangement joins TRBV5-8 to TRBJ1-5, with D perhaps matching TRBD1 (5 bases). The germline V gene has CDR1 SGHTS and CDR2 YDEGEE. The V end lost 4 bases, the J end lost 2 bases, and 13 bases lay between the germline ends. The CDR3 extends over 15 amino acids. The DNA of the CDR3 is TGTGCCAGCAGCGCAGGGACGGTTGGCAATCAGCCCCAGCATTTT. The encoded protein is CASSAGTVGNQPQHF.

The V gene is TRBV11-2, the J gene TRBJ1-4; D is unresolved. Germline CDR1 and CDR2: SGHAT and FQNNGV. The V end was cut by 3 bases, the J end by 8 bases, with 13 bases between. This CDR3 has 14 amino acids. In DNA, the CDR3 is TGTGCCAGCAGCTTCCCGGGAGTAGGCGAAAAACTGTTTTTT. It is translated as CASSFPGVGEKLFF.

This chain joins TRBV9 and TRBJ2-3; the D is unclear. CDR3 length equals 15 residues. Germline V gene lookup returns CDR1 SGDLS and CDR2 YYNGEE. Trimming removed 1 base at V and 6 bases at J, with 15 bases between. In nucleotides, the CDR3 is TGTGCCAGCAGCGTAATCGGTAAGGCGACTGATACGCAGTATTTT. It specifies CASSVIGKATDTQYF. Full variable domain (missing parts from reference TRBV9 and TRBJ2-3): DSGVTQTPKHLITATGQRVTLRCSPRSGDLSVYWYQQSLDQGLQFLIQYYNGEERAKGNILERFSAQQFPDLHSELNLSSLELGDSALYFCASSVIGKATDTQYFGPGTRLTVL.

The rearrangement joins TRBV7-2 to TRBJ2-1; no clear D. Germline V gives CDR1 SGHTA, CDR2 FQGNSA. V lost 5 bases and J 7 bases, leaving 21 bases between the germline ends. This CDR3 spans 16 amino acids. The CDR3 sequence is CASSPISGFLGNEQFF. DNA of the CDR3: TGTGCCAGCAGCCCAATCTCCGGGTTTTTAGGGAATGAGCAGTTCTTC.

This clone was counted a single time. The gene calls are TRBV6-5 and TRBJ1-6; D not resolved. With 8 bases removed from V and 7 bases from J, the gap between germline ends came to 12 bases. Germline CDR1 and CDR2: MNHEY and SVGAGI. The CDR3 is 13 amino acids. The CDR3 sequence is CASALGSNSPLHF. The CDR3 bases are TGTGCCAGCGCCCTAGGGTCGAATTCACCCCTCCACTTT.

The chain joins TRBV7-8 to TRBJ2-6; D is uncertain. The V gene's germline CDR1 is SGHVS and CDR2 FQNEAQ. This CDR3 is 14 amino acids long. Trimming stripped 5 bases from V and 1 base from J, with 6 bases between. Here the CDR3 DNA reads TGTGCCAGCAGCCGTGGGTCTGGGGCCAACGTCCTGACTTTC. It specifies CASSRGSGANVLTF.

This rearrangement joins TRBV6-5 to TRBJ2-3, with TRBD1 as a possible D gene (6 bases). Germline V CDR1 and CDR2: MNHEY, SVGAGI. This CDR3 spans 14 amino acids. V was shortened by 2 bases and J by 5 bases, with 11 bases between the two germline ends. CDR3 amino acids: CASSYHREGDTQYF. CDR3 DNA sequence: TGTGCCAGCAGTTACCACAGGGAAGGAGATACGCAGTATTTT.

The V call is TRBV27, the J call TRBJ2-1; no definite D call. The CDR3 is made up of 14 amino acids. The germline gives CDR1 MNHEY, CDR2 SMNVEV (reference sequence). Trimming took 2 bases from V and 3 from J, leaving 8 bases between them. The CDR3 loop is CASSLGLNYNEQFF. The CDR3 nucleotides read TGTGCCAGCAGTTTAGGTTTGAACTACAATGAGCAGTTCTTC.

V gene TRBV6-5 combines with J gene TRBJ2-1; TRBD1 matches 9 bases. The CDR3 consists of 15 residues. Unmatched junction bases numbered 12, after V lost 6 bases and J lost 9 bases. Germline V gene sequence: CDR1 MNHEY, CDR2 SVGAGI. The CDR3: CASSPGTGSRGEQFF. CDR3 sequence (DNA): TGTGCCAGCAGCCCCGGGACAGGGTCTCGAGGTGAGCAGTTCTTC.

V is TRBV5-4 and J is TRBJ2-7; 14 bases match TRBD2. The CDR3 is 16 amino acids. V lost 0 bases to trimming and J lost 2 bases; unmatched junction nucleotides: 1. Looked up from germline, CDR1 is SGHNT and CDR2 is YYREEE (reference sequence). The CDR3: CASSLGLAGGAYEQYF. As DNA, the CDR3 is TGTGCCAGCAGCTTGGGACTAGCGGGGGGGGCCTACGAGCAGTACTTC.

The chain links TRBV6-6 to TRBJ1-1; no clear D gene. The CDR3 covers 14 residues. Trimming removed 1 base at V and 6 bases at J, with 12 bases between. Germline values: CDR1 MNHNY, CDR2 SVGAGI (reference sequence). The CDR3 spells CASSYLRTNAEAFF. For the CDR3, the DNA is TGTGCCAGCAGTTACTTGCGGACTAACGCTGAAGCTTTCTTT.

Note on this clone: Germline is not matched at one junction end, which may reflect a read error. CDR3 bases: TGTGCCAGCAGCTTGGCCCCGGGGGGCCCCGGGCAGTGCTTC. It yields the protein CASSLAPGGPGQCF. The genes are TRBV5-5 and TRBJ2-7; D is perhaps TRBD2 (7 bases). Germline V gene lookup returns CDR1 SGHKS and CDR2 YYEKEE (reference sequence). The length of the CDR3 is 14 residues. Combining the CDR3 with reference TRBV5-5 and TRBJ2-7 gives the whole variable domain DAGVTQSPTHLIKTRGQQVTLRCSPISGHKSVSWYQQVLGQGPQFIFQYYEKEERGRGNFPDRFSARQFPNYSSELNVNALLLGDSALYLCASSLAPGGPGQCFGPGTRLTVT.

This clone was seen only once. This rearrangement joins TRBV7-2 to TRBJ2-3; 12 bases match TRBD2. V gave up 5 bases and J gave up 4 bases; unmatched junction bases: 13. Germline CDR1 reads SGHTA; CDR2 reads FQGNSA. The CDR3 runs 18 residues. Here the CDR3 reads CASSQPSGGEFGADTQYF. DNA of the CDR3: TGTGCCAGCAGCCAGCCTAGCGGGGGGGAGTTTGGGGCAGATACGCAGTATTTT.

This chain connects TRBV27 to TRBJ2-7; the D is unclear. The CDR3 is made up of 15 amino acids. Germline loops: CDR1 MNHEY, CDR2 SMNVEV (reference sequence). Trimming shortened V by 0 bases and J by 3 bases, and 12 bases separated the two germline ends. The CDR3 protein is CASSLSPLIVYEQYF. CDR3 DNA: TGTGCCAGCAGTTTATCTCCATTAATAGTCTACGAGCAGTACTTC.

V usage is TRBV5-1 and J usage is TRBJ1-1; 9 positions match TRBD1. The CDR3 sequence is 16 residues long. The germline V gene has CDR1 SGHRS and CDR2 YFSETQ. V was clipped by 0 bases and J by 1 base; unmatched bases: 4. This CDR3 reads CASSLDGTGWNTEAFF. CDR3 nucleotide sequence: TGCGCCAGCAGCTTGGACGGGACAGGGTGGAACACTGAAGCTTTCTTT.

The CDR3 region is CASSANGQGAYGYTF. CDR3 coding DNA: TGTGCCAGCAGTGCAAACGGACAGGGGGCTTATGGCTACACCTTC. The chain uses TRBV2 and TRBJ1-2; 11 nucleotides agree with TRBD1. The germline CDR1 and CDR2 sequences are SNHLY and FYNNEI. The CDR3 sequence is 15 residues long. J gave up 5 bases and V 4 bases, and 6 bases lay outside the gene matches.

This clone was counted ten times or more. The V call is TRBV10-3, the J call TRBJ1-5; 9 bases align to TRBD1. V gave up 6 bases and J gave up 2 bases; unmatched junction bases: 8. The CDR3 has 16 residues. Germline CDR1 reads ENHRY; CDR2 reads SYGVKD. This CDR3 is CAISWDRVVRNQPQHF. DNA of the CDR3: TGTGCCATCAGCTGGGACAGGGTCGTACGCAATCAGCCCCAGCATTTT.

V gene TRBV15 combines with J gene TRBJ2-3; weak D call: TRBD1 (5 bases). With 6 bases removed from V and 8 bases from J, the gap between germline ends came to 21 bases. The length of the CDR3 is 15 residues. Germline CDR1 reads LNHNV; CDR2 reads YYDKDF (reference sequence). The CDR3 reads CATRGRGDTPRTQYF. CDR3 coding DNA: TGTGCCACCAGGGGTAGGGGCGATACCCCCCGTACGCAGTATTTT.

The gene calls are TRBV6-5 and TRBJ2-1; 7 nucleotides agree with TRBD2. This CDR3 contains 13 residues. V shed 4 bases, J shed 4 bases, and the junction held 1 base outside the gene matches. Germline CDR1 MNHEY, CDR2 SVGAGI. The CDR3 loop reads CASSLAGYNEQFF. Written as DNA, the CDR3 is TGTGCCAGCAGTTTAGCGGGTTACAATGAGCAGTTCTTC.

The CDR3 DNA sequence: TGTGCCGGCGCAACAGGGTCTCAGCCCCAGCATTTT. Translated: CAGATGSQPQHF. The genes are TRBV7-9 and TRBJ1-5, with a possible D match to TRBD1 (6 bases). Germline values: CDR1 SEHNR, CDR2 FQNEAQ (reference sequence). The CDR3 is 12 residues long. Trimming left V 11 bases short and J 6 bases short, with 14 bases between.